This record concerns one TCR beta chain sequence. Its matching antigen is unknown. During the collection period, no donor immune events like infections were recorded. The data originate from a study of identifying expanded T cells in peripheral blood. In germline, CDR1 is MDHEN, CDR2 SYDVKM. After removal of 4 bases from V and 6 bases from J, the junction contained 15 bases not matched to a gene. The CDR3 totals 18 residues. Study conclusions and caveats: About 1.2 clones differed between technical replicates, versus about 17 and 20 over time. Across healthy donors, higher total template counts meant significantly greater approximately 2-week count variance.

Repertoires were generated with immunoSEQ multiplex PCR, while TCRdb's copy carries only in-frame clones and drops some. The repertoire consists of about 81,000 clones, with 65% to 85% occurring once and the leading ten covering around a fifth. This sequence originates from a person aged 18-70 years in good health. The chain is built from TRBV28 and TRBJ2-7, with TRBD2 matching over 13 bases. The source material was blood. The CDR3 protein is CASSSSSTSGRALPEQYF. Here the CDR3 DNA reads TGTGCCAGCAGTTCCTCCTCTACTAGCGGGAGGGCCCTTCCCGAGCAGTACTTC. The entire variable domain, with the rest obtained from reference TRBV28 and TRBJ2-7, is as follows: DVKVTQSSRYLVKRTGEKVFLECVQDMDHENMFWYRQDPGLGLRLIYFSYDVKMKEKGDIPEGYSVSREKKERFSLILESASTNQTSMYLCASSSSSTSGRALPEQYFGPGTRLTVT.